The entry below describes one TCR beta chain. This entry belongs to a study of blood T cell repertoires in COVID-19. Study in general: From the United States, Italy and Spain came samples of acute and convalescent COVID-19.

V dropped 4 bases and J dropped 3 bases, with 24 bases sitting between them. The V gene's germline CDR1 is SGHAT and CDR2 FQNNGV. This CDR3 is 18 amino acids long. The authors' processing: Reference gene primer amplification gave nucleated cell count estimates. Generated by immunoSEQ multiplex PCR, the TCRdb table keeps only in-frame clones and is missing some. The V and J calls and clone size are taken from that table; D and trimming were inferred from the DNA. The sample shows under 200,000 clones, approximately 87% of them seen only once. V gene TRBV11-2 combines with J gene TRBJ2-5, with a possible D match to TRBD2 (5 bases). The specimen was peripheral blood. This sequence was found in a woman in her 70s with COVID-19, enrolled during active disease. The CDR3 here is CASSSKGPEMAGKETQYF. Here the CDR3 DNA reads TGTGCCAGCAGCTCAAAAGGGCCGGAAATGGCGGGTAAAGAGACCCAGTACTTC. The whole variable domain, filled in from reference TRBV11-2 and TRBJ2-5, reads EAGVAQSPRYKIIEKRQSVAFWCNPISGHATLYWYQQILGQGPKLLIQFQNNGVVDDSQLPKDRFSAERLKGVDSTLKIQPAKLEDSAVYLCASSSKGPEMAGKETQYFGPGTRLLVL.